This entry concerns a single T cell receptor (beta chain). Deletions cut 5 bases from V and 9 bases from J, with 11 bases between. CDR1 is SEHNR, CDR2 FQNEAQ, per germline (reference sequence). The CDR3 spans 12 residues. The data were obtained in a study of T cell changes during pregnancy in multiple sclerosis. Sequenced by immunoSEQ multiplex PCR; TCRdb stores in-frame clones only, minus some. Among about 92,000 clones, 90% to 95% were seen once, and the ten largest hold around 4.1%. The rearrangement joins TRBV7-9 to TRBJ2-1; D ambiguous. The sequence was obtained from a female donor with multiple sclerosis, enrolled in a pregnancy study. This specimen consisted of peripheral blood, obtained in the first trimester of pregnancy. The DNA for the CDR3 is TGTGCCAGCAGCCCCCGGTCACGTGAGCAGTTCTTC. It translates to CASSPRSREQFF.